The 19 T cell receptor beta chains below all came from one sample that was sequenced in a study of CD8+ T cells in alopecia areata. Indicated treatment: oral pan-JAK inhibitor, 5-10 mg twice daily. TCR sequencing used cDNA made by reverse transcription of extracted RNA. The table came from immunoSEQ multiplex PCR; TCRdb's copy has only in-frame clones and leaves some out. This sample has 150,000 to 200,000 clones, with under 80% found just once. The input for sequencing was CD4+ T cells sorted from blood, taken between weeks 49 and 50, from a patient treated with tofacitinib. The receptor set was obtained from a human donor with alopecia areata.

This sequence joins TRBV29-1 and TRBJ2-7; maybe TRBD1 (6 bases). Trimming removed 4 bases from V and 2 bases from J, with 9 bases in between. Germline V gene sequence: CDR1 SQVTM, CDR2 ANQGSEA. The CDR3 is 12 amino acids. The CDR3 nucleotides read TGCAGCGTTGGACAGGCTACCTACGAGCAGTACTTC. As protein: CSVGQATYEQYF.

This chain joins TRBV5-6 and TRBJ1-6; TRBD1 agrees at 7 bases. This CDR3 contains 15 residues. Germline assignment: CDR1 SGHDT and CDR2 YYEEEE. J gave up 9 bases and V 4 bases, and 10 bases lay outside the gene matches. CDR3 sequence (DNA): TGTGCCAGCAGCCCCCGAGACAGGGTCAGTTCACCCCTCCACTTT. Protein sequence: CASSPRDRVSSPLHF.

In its sample, this clone was seen a few times. CDR3 nucleotide sequence: TGTGCCAGCAGCTCCCCAGACAATGAGCAGTTCTTC. Translated: CASSSPDNEQFF. The V call is TRBV5-6, the J call TRBJ2-1; D is unresolved. This CDR3 region has 12 residues. CDR1 SGHDT and CDR2 YYEEEE come from the germline V gene. V lost 3 bases and J lost 5, with 6 bases in between. Combining the CDR3 with reference TRBV5-6 and TRBJ2-1 gives the whole variable domain DAGVTQSPTHLIKTRGQQVTLRCSPKSGHDTVSWYQQALGQGPQFIFQYYEEEERQRGNFPDRFSGHQFPNYSSELNVNALLLGDSALYLCASSSPDNEQFFGPGTRLTVL.

The gene calls are TRBV11-2 and TRBJ2-7; the D call may be TRBD1 or TRBD2 (5 bases each). Germline V gene lookup returns CDR1 SGHAT and CDR2 FQNNGV. Trimming took 3 bases from V and 9 from J, leaving 21 bases between them. CDR3 length equals 15 residues. The CDR3 nucleotides are TGTGCCAGCAGCTTGCCCGGGGCCGGCTTCCTAGGGCAGTACTTC. Its protein is CASSLPGAGFLGQYF.

The J gene is TRBJ1-2, the V gene TRBV15, with a weak D call TRBD1 (6 bases). The CDR3 runs to 15 residues. Looked up from germline, CDR1 is LNHNV and CDR2 is YYDKDF (reference sequence). Trimming left V 0 bases short and J 7 bases short, with 15 bases between. For the CDR3, the DNA is TGTGCCACCAGCAGAGACTTAGGGGGAAAGGTTGGCTACACCTTC. Translation: CATSRDLGGKVGYTF.

This clone has only a few counts. This chain uses TRBV9 with TRBJ2-3; unclear D gene. The CDR3 length is 14 residues. V dropped 1 base and J dropped 2 bases, with 8 bases sitting between them. Per germline, CDR1 SGDLS and CDR2 YYNGEE. CDR3 in DNA: TGTGCCAGCAGCGTAAGCTCTCACACAGATACGCAGTATTTT. Its protein product is CASSVSSHTDTQYF.

V usage is TRBV30 and J usage is TRBJ1-2; D not resolved. Trimming took 2 bases from V and 9 from J, leaving 10 bases between them. CDR3 length: 11 amino acids. Germline values: CDR1 GTSNPN, CDR2 SVGIG (reference sequence). The CDR3 protein is CAWSPLLSYTF. The CDR3 nucleotides read TGTGCCTGGAGTCCACTCTTGAGCTACACCTTC.

The chain is built from TRBV2 and TRBJ2-3; tentative D call: TRBD2 (5 bases). V lost 5 bases and J 2 bases, leaving 11 bases between the germline ends. CDR1 is SNHLY, CDR2 FYNNEI, per germline. This CDR3 has 14 residues. CDR3: CASSITRNTDTQYF. The CDR3 DNA reads TGTGCCAGCAGTATTACTAGAAACACAGATACGCAGTATTTT.

This clone was observed a handful of times. This CDR3 reads CASSASGGLYNEQFF. Here the CDR3 DNA reads TGTGCCAGCTCGGCCAGCGGGGGGCTCTACAATGAGCAGTTCTTC. This rearrangement joins TRBV2 to TRBJ2-1; 9 nucleotides match TRBD2. The CDR3 length is 15 residues. CDR1 SNHLY and CDR2 FYNNEI come from the germline V gene. Losses at the gene ends were 8 bases for V and 3 bases for J; bases not matched to a gene: 8. Variable domain in full (rest from reference TRBV2 and TRBJ2-1): EPEVTQTPSHQVTQMGQEVILRCVPISNHLYFYWYRQILGQKVEFLVSFYNNEISEKSEIFDDQFSVERPDGSNFTLKIRSTKLEDSAMYFCASSASGGLYNEQFFGPGTRLTVL.

The chain recombines TRBV7-2 with TRBJ1-5, with a tentative D call TRBD1 (5 bases). Trimming took off 4 bases at V and 6 bases at J, with 13 bases between the two ends. CDR1 is SGHTA and CDR2 is FQGNSA in the germline V gene. The CDR3 length is 14 residues. The CDR3 sequence is CASSSQGVGQPQHF. The DNA for the CDR3 is TGTGCCAGCAGCTCACAAGGGGTTGGTCAGCCCCAGCATTTT.

The gene calls are TRBV25-1 and TRBJ1-1; D is unclear. The CDR3 sequence is 15 residues long. The V end lost 1 base, the J end lost 11 bases, and 20 bases lay between the germline ends. Germline loops: CDR1 MGHDK, CDR2 SYGVNS. CDR3 coding DNA: TGTGCCAGCAGTGAATCGTTTGGCAGGCCTGGGTCGGCTTTCTTT. Protein sequence: CASSESFGRPGSAFF.

The genes are TRBV30 and TRBJ1-2; TRBD1 aligns across 9 bases. From germline, CDR1 is GTSNPN and CDR2 SVGIG (reference sequence). This CDR3 is 14 amino acids long. Trimming at V came to 2 bases and at J to 6 bases, leaving 7 bases not matched to a gene. CDR3 nucleotides: TGTGCCTGGAGTCCTACAGGGGGCAAGGATGGCTACACCTTC. Protein product: CAWSPTGGKDGYTF.

Turning to this clone: Other DNA sequences in this sample translate to the same CDR3. This chain links TRBV29-1 with TRBJ1-1; 9 bases map to TRBD1. The J segment lost 5 bases and the V segment lost 4 bases, leaving 5 bases of the junction unmatched. CDR1 SQVTM and CDR2 ANQGSEA come from the germline V gene. The CDR3 runs 13 residues. In nucleotides, the CDR3 is TGCAGCGTTGCGGGACAGGGAGGAACTGAAGCTTTCTTT. It specifies CSVAGQGGTEAFF.

The sample holds a few counts of this clone. The chain recombines TRBV7-9 with TRBJ1-2, with a weak D call TRBD1 (6 bases). Looked up from germline, CDR1 is SEHNR and CDR2 is FQNEAQ (reference sequence). The CDR3 is 14 amino acids. V dropped 3 bases and J dropped 4 bases, with 12 bases sitting between them. The CDR3 reads CASSFRGPLYGYTF. The CDR3 coding sequence is TGTGCCAGCAGCTTCAGGGGACCTCTCTATGGCTACACCTTC.

The V and J genes are TRBV30 and TRBJ1-2, with D perhaps TRBD1 (5 bases). The germline CDR1 and CDR2 sequences are GTSNPN and SVGIG (reference sequence). CDR3 length equals 12 residues. Trimming shortened V by 4 bases and J by 2 bases, and 8 bases separated the two germline ends. The CDR3 DNA sequence: TGTGCCTGGACGGCAGGGAACTATGGCTACACCTTC. Amino acid sequence: CAWTAGNYGYTF.

The chain recombines TRBV4-1 with TRBJ1-1; D call uncertain. V was trimmed by 1 base and J by 6 bases, leaving 12 bases between them. The CDR3 length is 14 residues. CDR1 is MGHRA, CDR2 YSYEKL, per germline. The CDR3 is CASSQASPPPEAFF. The CDR3 DNA reads as TGCGCCAGCAGCCAAGCTTCACCGCCCCCTGAAGCTTTCTTT.

The V and J genes are TRBV29-1 and TRBJ1-1; maybe TRBD1 (5 bases). The CDR3 is 14 amino acids. Per the germline V gene, CDR1 is SQVTM and CDR2 is ANQGSEA. V was trimmed by 7 bases and J by 0 bases, leaving 15 bases between them. The CDR3 DNA reads TGCAGCGCAAGCGCAGCAGGGTTGAACACTGAAGCTTTCTTT. Encoded protein: CSASAAGLNTEAFF.

This clone was observed a few times. This chain connects TRBV5-6 to TRBJ2-7; 11 nucleotides agree with TRBD1. Germline CDR1 reads SGHDT; CDR2 reads YYEEEE. V trimming: 4 bases; J trimming: 4 bases; junction bases outside the gene matches: 4. The CDR3 has 14 amino acids. CDR3 DNA: TGTGCCAGCAGCCTCGGGACAGGGGGATACGAGCAGTACTTC. Its translation is CASSLGTGGYEQYF.

The rearrangement links TRBV10-2 to TRBJ1-1; a possible D gene is TRBD1 (5 bases). Trimming pared 5 bases from V and 4 bases from J, leaving 14 bases between. The CDR3 totals 14 residues. The germline CDR1 and CDR2 sequences are WSHSY and SAAADI. Written as DNA, the CDR3 is TGCGCCAGCAGTTCGGGACCCCGGACCACTGAAGCTTTCTTT. This sequence encodes CASSSGPRTTEAFF.